The 2 T cell receptor beta chains below come from one sample, sequenced in a study of spatial heterogeneity in lung cancer. Each CDR3 protein gets one entry after TCRdb re-called the 5' RACE reads with MiXCR. The sample yields about 3,500 distinct CDR3 sequences, under 3% seen once. As for time point: sample taken at primary tumor resection. This specimen consisted of normal lung tissue next to the tumor, obtained at surgery. Receptor source: a female donor with early-stage non-small cell lung cancer.

This clonotype was seen many times. The chain employs TRBV5-4 and TRBJ2-5, with 7 bases lining up with TRBD2. The germline V gene encodes CDR1 SGHNT and CDR2 YYREEE (reference sequence). The CDR3 is made up of 14 amino acids. With 0 bases clipped from V and 2 bases from J, the junction kept 1 base outside the gene matches. The CDR3 sequence: CASSLASGQETQYF. CDR3 bases: TGTGCCAGCAGCTTGGCTAGCGGTCAAGAGACCCAGTACTTC.

This clonotype is medium-sized. This chain connects TRBV19 to TRBJ1-6; D possibly corresponds to TRBD1 (6 bases). The length of the CDR3 is 14 residues. Germline V gives CDR1 LNHDA, CDR2 SQIVND (reference sequence). The V end lost 9 bases, the J end lost 9 bases, and 18 bases lay between the germline ends. The CDR3 DNA sequence: TGTGCCAGCGGGGTACCCGGAGGGGGTTCACCCCTCCACTTT. It is translated as CASGVPGGGSPLHF.